The TCR beta chain described here comes from a study of beta chain features in type 1 diabetes. Sequencing targeted expressed TCRB transcripts, as all isolated RNA had been reverse transcribed. The repertoire was sequenced with immunoSEQ multiplex PCR; TCRdb's copy has only in-frame clones and lacks some. The table shows hundreds of thousands of clones, with more than 11% occurring only once. V was cut by 0 bases and J by 5 bases, with 9 bases left in between. The V gene's germline CDR1 is SGDLS and CDR2 YYNGEE. The CDR3 totals 14 residues. The TCR originated in a man younger than 45 in good health. The sequencing input was naive CD4+ T cells from blood. The genes are TRBV9 and TRBJ2-1; no definite D call. The CDR3 DNA is TGTGCCAGCAGCGTAGAGACCCTAAACAATGAGCAGTTCTTC. Translating it yields CASSVETLNNEQFF.